Listed below are T cell receptor beta chains from one sample, sequenced in a study of cytomegalovirus exposure and HLA in healthy donors. The table came from immunoSEQ multiplex PCR; TCRdb's copy has only in-frame clones and leaves some out. Here the sample spans around 150,000 clones, around three quarters being singletons. Input material: PBMCs. Receptor source: a man in his forties in good health and CMV-seronegative. Each CDR3 is given with its conserved first and last residue. Fields, in order: clone size, D gene, V gene, J gene, CDR3 protein, CDR3 DNA. D genes are given only for firm matches. Some rows mark clone size as missing; the rest say once, few, many or name a class of expanded clone.

abundance: .; d_gene: .; v_gene: TRBV5-8; j_gene: TRBJ2-5; CDR3aa: CASSSHGTLEIETQYF; CDR3nt: TGTGCCAGCAGCTCTCACGGGACTCTCGAAATTGAGACCCAGTACTTC
abundance: .; d_gene: .; v_gene: TRBV2; j_gene: TRBJ1-1; CDR3aa: CASSSQMSNTEAFF; CDR3nt: TGTGCCAGCAGTTCACAGATGTCGAACACTGAAGCTTTCTTT
abundance: .; d_gene: .; v_gene: TRBV2; j_gene: TRBJ1-2; CDR3aa: CASSEASNRGGYTF; CDR3nt: TGTGCCAGCAGTGAAGCAAGCAACCGAGGAGGCTACACCTTC
abundance: few; d_gene: TRBD2; v_gene: TRBV9; j_gene: TRBJ2-3; CDR3aa: CASGEGLEVTDTQYF; CDR3nt: TGTGCCAGCGGAGAAGGACTAGAGGTAACAGATACGCAGTATTTT
abundance: .; d_gene: .; v_gene: TRBV7-9; j_gene: TRBJ2-7; CDR3aa: CASSLAVVEYEQYF; CDR3nt: TGTGCCAGCAGCTTAGCGGTGGTCGAGTACGAGCAGTACTTC
abundance: .; d_gene: TRBD2; v_gene: TRBV2; j_gene: TRBJ2-3; CDR3aa: CASSGSAGGDSDTQYF; CDR3nt: TGTGCCAGCAGTGGGTCGGCGGGGGGGGATTCAGATACGCAGTATTTT
abundance: .; d_gene: TRBD1; v_gene: TRBV2; j_gene: TRBJ2-7; CDR3aa: CASRAGQASSYEQYF; CDR3nt: TGTGCCAGCAGGGCCGGACAGGCGAGCTCCTACGAGCAGTACTTC
abundance: .; d_gene: TRBD2; v_gene: TRBV29-1; j_gene: TRBJ2-3; CDR3aa: CSVVRGGTDTQYF; CDR3nt: TGCAGCGTGGTCCGCGGGGGGACAGATACGCAGTATTTT
abundance: .; d_gene: TRBD1; v_gene: TRBV29-1; j_gene: TRBJ1-2; CDR3aa: CSAFPGGASIDGYTF; CDR3nt: TGCAGCGCATTTCCAGGGGGTGCGTCTATTGATGGCTACACCTTC
abundance: .; d_gene: TRBD1; v_gene: TRBV6-5; j_gene: TRBJ2-7; CDR3aa: CASNPGQGLYEQYF; CDR3nt: TGTGCCAGCAATCCGGGACAGGGCCTCTACGAGCAGTACTTC
abundance: .; d_gene: TRBD1; v_gene: TRBV13; j_gene: TRBJ2-7; CDR3aa: CASSRTGVSYEQYF; CDR3nt: TGTGCCAGCAGCCGGACAGGGGTTTCCTACGAGCAGTACTTC
abundance: few; d_gene: TRBD2; v_gene: TRBV9; j_gene: TRBJ2-7; CDR3aa: CASSVEASGSREQYF; CDR3nt: TGTGCCAGCAGCGTAGAGGCTAGCGGGAGTCGCGAGCAGTACTTC
abundance: once; d_gene: .; v_gene: TRBV7-9; j_gene: TRBJ1-1; CDR3aa: CASSSRSGAMNTEAFF; CDR3nt: TGTGCCAGCAGCTCCCGTTCTGGGGCGATGAACACTGAAGCTTTCTTT
abundance: few; d_gene: TRBD1; v_gene: TRBV7-9; j_gene: TRBJ1-1; CDR3aa: CASSSWTGPNTEAFF; CDR3nt: TGTGCCAGCAGCTCCTGGACAGGGCCGAACACTGAAGCTTTCTTT
abundance: .; d_gene: TRBD1; v_gene: TRBV19; j_gene: TRBJ1-2; CDR3aa: CASSIHPTGGYGYTF; CDR3nt: TGTGCCAGTAGTATCCATCCGACAGGGGGCTATGGCTACACCTTC
abundance: .; d_gene: TRBD2; v_gene: TRBV6-5; j_gene: TRBJ2-3; CDR3aa: CASTPRLAWPDTQYF; CDR3nt: TGTGCCAGCACCCCGAGACTAGCCTGGCCAGATACGCAGTATTTT
abundance: .; d_gene: TRBD1; v_gene: TRBV7-2; j_gene: TRBJ2-7; CDR3aa: CASSDTRDRPYEQYF; CDR3nt: TGTGCCAGCAGCGACACCCGGGACAGGCCCTACGAGCAGTACTTC
abundance: few; d_gene: .; v_gene: TRBV28; j_gene: TRBJ2-3; CDR3aa: CATRDISTDTQYF; CDR3nt: TGCGCGACACGGGACATAAGCACAGATACGCAGTATTTT
abundance: few; d_gene: TRBD1; v_gene: TRBV7-2; j_gene: TRBJ1-4; CDR3aa: CASSLGRTGRGEKLFF; CDR3nt: TGTGCCAGCAGCTTAGGTCGGACAGGGAGGGGTGAAAAACTGTTTTTT
abundance: .; d_gene: TRBD1; v_gene: TRBV27; j_gene: TRBJ1-4; CDR3aa: CASSPTGGYANEKLFF; CDR3nt: TGTGCCAGCAGTCCTACAGGGGGCTACGCTAATGAAAAACTGTTTTTT
abundance: few; d_gene: TRBD2; v_gene: TRBV29-1; j_gene: TRBJ2-3; CDR3aa: CSVDQEVRGGPGITDTQYF; CDR3nt: TGCAGCGTTGACCAGGAAGTGCGGGGGGGCCCCGGAATCACAGATACGCAGTATTTT
abundance: .; d_gene: .; v_gene: TRBV7-9; j_gene: TRBJ2-1; CDR3aa: CASSRLSYNEQFF; CDR3nt: TGTGCCAGCAGCCGACTATCCTACAATGAGCAGTTCTTC
abundance: .; d_gene: TRBD2; v_gene: TRBV27; j_gene: TRBJ2-2; CDR3aa: CASSLAAGDTGELFF; CDR3nt: TGTGCCAGCAGTTTAGCGGCGGGAGACACCGGGGAGCTGTTTTTT
abundance: .; d_gene: TRBD1; v_gene: TRBV2; j_gene: TRBJ1-5; CDR3aa: CASSPGQASRQPQHF; CDR3nt: TGTGCCAGCAGTCCGGGACAGGCCTCGCGGCAGCCCCAGCATTTT
abundance: once; d_gene: .; v_gene: TRBV6-5; j_gene: TRBJ1-3; CDR3aa: CASSSGFGNTIYF; CDR3nt: TGTGCCAGCAGTTCAGGGTTTGGAAACACCATATATTTT
abundance: .; d_gene: TRBD1; v_gene: TRBV7-9; j_gene: TRBJ1-1; CDR3aa: CASRTGEYTEAFF; CDR3nt: TGTGCCAGCAGGACAGGGGAGTACACTGAAGCTTTCTTT
abundance: once; d_gene: TRBD2; v_gene: TRBV5-1; j_gene: TRBJ2-2; CDR3aa: CASGSAGGDTGELFF; CDR3nt: TGCGCCAGCGGGAGTGCGGGGGGCGACACCGGGGAGCTGTTTTTT
abundance: .; d_gene: .; v_gene: TRBV30; j_gene: TRBJ1-1; CDR3aa: CAWGHTNTEAFF; CDR3nt: TGTGCCTGGGGACACACGAACACTGAAGCTTTCTTT
abundance: few; d_gene: TRBD1; v_gene: TRBV5-1; j_gene: TRBJ1-2; CDR3aa: CASSWDRAGSYGYTF; CDR3nt: TGCGCCAGCAGCTGGGACAGGGCAGGGAGCTATGGCTACACCTTC
abundance: once; d_gene: TRBD2; v_gene: TRBV5-6; j_gene: TRBJ2-1; CDR3aa: CASSLVAGGLTNEQFF; CDR3nt: TGTGCCAGCAGCTTGGTTGCGGGGGGGCTAACCAATGAGCAGTTCTTC
abundance: .; d_gene: .; v_gene: TRBV9; j_gene: TRBJ2-1; CDR3aa: CASSPQGHSNNEQFF; CDR3nt: TGTGCCAGCAGCCCCCAGGGGCACAGTAACAATGAGCAGTTCTTC
abundance: .; d_gene: .; v_gene: TRBV9; j_gene: TRBJ2-7; CDR3aa: CASSVADRDEQYF; CDR3nt: TGTGCCAGCAGCGTAGCAGATCGGGACGAGCAGTACTTC
abundance: .; d_gene: .; v_gene: TRBV19; j_gene: TRBJ1-3; CDR3aa: CASTFGNTIYF; CDR3nt: TGTGCCAGTACATTTGGAAACACCATATATTTT
abundance: once; d_gene: TRBD2; v_gene: TRBV19; j_gene: TRBJ2-5; CDR3aa: CASSILLAGGRETQYF; CDR3nt: TGTGCCAGTAGTATCCTACTAGCGGGGGGGCGTGAGACCCAGTACTTC
abundance: .; d_gene: TRBD2; v_gene: TRBV29-1; j_gene: TRBJ2-7; CDR3aa: CSVGLAGGYEQYF; CDR3nt: TGCAGCGTCGGACTAGCGGGAGGGTACGAGCAGTACTTC
abundance: .; d_gene: .; v_gene: TRBV30; j_gene: TRBJ2-3; CDR3aa: CAWRRDTDTQYF; CDR3nt: TGTGCCTGGAGGAGAGACACAGATACGCAGTATTTT
abundance: .; d_gene: .; v_gene: TRBV30; j_gene: TRBJ2-7; CDR3aa: CAWSGLGSYEQYF; CDR3nt: TGTGCCTGGTCAGGTTTAGGCTCCTACGAGCAGTACTTC
abundance: .; d_gene: TRBD1; v_gene: TRBV7-2; j_gene: TRBJ1-6; CDR3aa: CASSKNQGAYNSPLHF; CDR3nt: TGTGCCAGCAGTAAAAACCAGGGGGCGTATAATTCACCCCTCCACTTT
abundance: once; d_gene: TRBD1; v_gene: TRBV6-1; j_gene: TRBJ1-1; CDR3aa: CASSETGGREAFF; CDR3nt: TGTGCCAGCAGTGAAACAGGGGGCCGTGAAGCTTTCTTT
abundance: .; d_gene: .; v_gene: TRBV5-1; j_gene: TRBJ1-3; CDR3aa: CASSEGPGNTIYF; CDR3nt: TGCGCCAGCAGCGAGGGTCCTGGAAACACCATATATTTT
abundance: .; d_gene: TRBD2; v_gene: TRBV2; j_gene: TRBJ2-1; CDR3aa: CASMTGSGGYNEQFF; CDR3nt: TGTGCCAGCATGACTGGTAGCGGGGGGTACAATGAGCAGTTCTTC
abundance: few; d_gene: .; v_gene: TRBV6-1; j_gene: TRBJ1-1; CDR3aa: CASSEASREGEAFF; CDR3nt: TGTGCCAGCAGTGAGGCTAGCAGGGAGGGTGAAGCTTTCTTT
abundance: .; d_gene: TRBD1; v_gene: TRBV6-5; j_gene: TRBJ2-7; CDR3aa: CASGDRGLYEQYF; CDR3nt: TGTGCCAGCGGGGACAGGGGGCTGTACGAGCAGTACTTC
abundance: .; d_gene: .; v_gene: TRBV6-5; j_gene: TRBJ1-6; CDR3aa: CASSSPRVRRGIPYF; CDR3nt: TGTGCCAGCAGTTCCCCGAGGGTCCGGCGGGGCATACCCTACTTT
abundance: .; d_gene: TRBD1; v_gene: TRBV9; j_gene: TRBJ2-3; CDR3aa: CASSVGQGAGDTQYF; CDR3nt: TGTGCCAGCAGCGTGGGACAGGGGGCAGGAGATACGCAGTATTTT
abundance: .; d_gene: TRBD1; v_gene: TRBV5-1; j_gene: TRBJ1-5; CDR3aa: CASNNGQGKSKPQHF; CDR3nt: TGCGCCAGCAACAATGGACAGGGGAAGTCGAAGCCCCAGCATTTT
abundance: once; d_gene: .; v_gene: TRBV7-2; j_gene: TRBJ2-5; CDR3aa: CASSRTRGETQYF; CDR3nt: TGTGCCAGCAGCCGGACTAGGGGGGAGACCCAGTACTTC
abundance: .; d_gene: TRBD2; v_gene: TRBV7-2; j_gene: TRBJ2-7; CDR3aa: CASSSRLAGARDEQYF; CDR3nt: TGTGCCAGCAGCTCCCGACTAGCGGGGGCAAGAGACGAGCAGTACTTC
abundance: .; d_gene: TRBD1; v_gene: TRBV30; j_gene: TRBJ2-5; CDR3aa: CAWGWGQGRAETQYF; CDR3nt: TGTGCCTGGGGGTGGGGACAGGGGCGAGCAGAGACCCAGTACTTC
abundance: once; d_gene: TRBD1; v_gene: TRBV11-3; j_gene: TRBJ1-1; CDR3aa: CATGTGVEGTEAFF; CDR3nt: TGTGCCACAGGAACAGGGGTAGAAGGGACTGAAGCTTTCTTT
abundance: .; d_gene: .; v_gene: TRBV11-1; j_gene: TRBJ1-2; CDR3aa: CASSSRRQGIYGYTF; CDR3nt: TGTGCCAGCAGCTCCCGGCGGCAGGGGATCTATGGCTACACCTTC
abundance: once; d_gene: TRBD2; v_gene: TRBV7-9; j_gene: TRBJ2-1; CDR3aa: CASRRLAGVGDEQFF; CDR3nt: TGTGCCAGCAGACGACTAGCGGGAGTCGGCGATGAGCAGTTCTTC
abundance: .; d_gene: .; v_gene: TRBV30; j_gene: TRBJ2-6; CDR3aa: CALKSTGANVLTF; CDR3nt: TGTGCCTTAAAAAGCACTGGGGCCAACGTCCTGACTTTC
abundance: .; d_gene: .; v_gene: TRBV7-9; j_gene: TRBJ2-2; CDR3aa: CASRPAHTGELFF; CDR3nt: TGTGCCAGCAGACCCGCGCACACCGGGGAGCTGTTTTTT
abundance: .; d_gene: TRBD1; v_gene: TRBV7-9; j_gene: TRBJ2-7; CDR3aa: CASSLDRSLYEQYF; CDR3nt: TGTGCCAGCAGCTTGGACAGGTCCCTCTACGAGCAGTACTTC
abundance: .; d_gene: TRBD2; v_gene: TRBV4-2; j_gene: TRBJ2-3; CDR3aa: CASSQDGGGITDTQYF; CDR3nt: TGTGCCAGCAGCCAAGATGGGGGGGGGATCACAGATACGCAGTATTTT